What follows are 9 T cell receptor beta chains derived from one specimen sequenced in a study of CD8+CD57+ T cells in acquired aplastic anemia. By flow cytometry, patients selected for sequencing had shown an expansion of CD8+CD57+ cells. The template for TCR beta VDJ and CDR3 sequence profiling was genomic DNA. TCRdb recomputed calls from the reads with MiXCR, one row per CDR3 protein. The sample yields 160,000 or so distinct CDR3 sequences, about 70% seen once. Material: sorted CD4+, CD8+, or CD8+CD57+ T cells (not recorded which) from PBMCs. Receptors were obtained from a human donor with aplastic anemia.

The genes are TRBV7-2 and TRBJ2-7, with D unclear. The CDR3 sequence is 13 residues long. From germline, CDR1 is SGHTA and CDR2 FQGNSA. Between the trimmed V and J ends, which lost 5 bases and 9 bases, there was a span of 17 bases. CDR3 in amino acids: CASSPVTVGSQYF. The CDR3 coding sequence is TGTGCCAGCAGCCCAGTGACCGTTGGGTCGCAGTACTTC.

The chain joins TRBV7-3 to TRBJ2-2; the D is unclear. The germline gives CDR1 SGHTA, CDR2 FQGTGA. The V gene lost 6 bases and the J gene lost 5 bases, with 25 bases spanning the gap. CDR3 size: 18 residues. CDR3 sequence reads: CASSLPYGQVKGTGELFF. CDR3 coding DNA: TGTGCCAGCAGTTTACCTTATGGGCAGGTAAAAGGGACCGGGGAGCTGTTTTTT.

This clonotype was observed once. The chain uses TRBV2 and TRBJ1-5; D not resolved. This CDR3 comprises 12 residues. V dropped 0 bases and J dropped 4 bases, with 1 base sitting between them. CDR1 and CDR2 (germline): SNHLY, FYNNEI. In DNA form, the CDR3 reads TGTGCCAGCAGTGAAGCTAATCAGCCCCAGCATTTT. Protein: CASSEANQPQHF. Looking up the rest from reference TRBV2 and TRBJ1-5 gives the full variable domain: EPEVTQTPSHQVTQMGQEVILRCVPISNHLYFYWYRQILGQKVEFLVSFYNNEISEKSEIFDDQFSVERPDGSNFTLKIRSTKLEDSAMYFCASSEANQPQHFGDGTRLSIL.

V is TRBV2 and J is TRBJ2-1, with 7 bases aligning to TRBD1. The CDR3 has 12 amino acids. V was clipped by 10 bases and J by 4 bases; unmatched bases: 4. Germline loops: CDR1 SNHLY, CDR2 FYNNEI. The CDR3: CAIRDRYNEQFF. The CDR3 DNA reads TGTGCCATCCGGGACAGATACAATGAGCAGTTCTTC.

The chain has TRBV2 and TRBJ2-5; D perhaps matches TRBD2 (5 bases). The V end lost 7 bases, the J end lost 5 bases, and 11 bases lay between the germline ends. Germline CDR1 is SNHLY and CDR2 is FYNNEI. This CDR3 is 12 amino acids long. The CDR3 loop reads CASNKPGETQYF. In nucleotides, the CDR3 is TGTGCCAGCAACAAACCGGGGGAGACCCAGTACTTC.

The chain uses TRBV20-1 and TRBJ2-7; tentative D call: TRBD1 (5 bases). The CDR3 loop spans 15 amino acids. V was clipped by 2 bases and J by 3 bases, with 17 bases between them. CDR1 and CDR2 from the germline V gene are DFQATT and SNEGSKA (reference sequence). CDR3 residues: CSARPLAGSIYEQYF. The CDR3 nucleotides are TGCAGTGCTAGACCCCTTGCAGGGTCCATCTACGAGCAGTACTTC.

The chain has TRBV24-1 and TRBJ2-1, with unresolved D. CDR1 KGHDR and CDR2 SFDVKD come from the germline V gene. V gave up 5 bases and J gave up 6 bases, with 7 bases separating them. This CDR3 region has 12 residues. The CDR3 bases are TGTGCCACCAGTGGGCCTCTCAATGAGCAGTTCTTC. The encoded protein is CATSGPLNEQFF.

This clonotype was observed at least ten times. The chain uses TRBV19 and TRBJ1-5, with TRBD1 as a possible D gene (6 bases). This CDR3 comprises 13 residues. Trimming took 8 bases from V and 4 from J, leaving 12 bases between them. In germline, CDR1 is LNHDA, CDR2 SQIVND (reference sequence). CDR3 DNA: TGTGCCAGTCACTTAGGGACAAATCAGCCCCAGCATTTT. Amino acids: CASHLGTNQPQHF.

The V call is TRBV29-1, the J call TRBJ1-2; 8 nucleotides line up with TRBD1. The CDR3 totals 14 residues. The germline V gene has CDR1 SQVTM and CDR2 ANQGSEA. Trimming at V came to 6 bases and at J to 4 bases, leaving 10 bases not matched to a gene. The CDR3 spells CSVGGGTGGYGYTF. CDR3 DNA: TGCAGCGTAGGGGGGGGGACAGGCGGCTATGGCTACACCTTC.